The 26 T cell receptor beta chains below come from one sample, sequenced in a study of a mutant IDH1 vaccine in newly diagnosed glioma. The assay was immunoSEQ multiplex PCR, and TCRdb's table has in-frame clones only and misses some. Of about 36,000 clones listed, roughly 76% are singletons. The time point is: week 5, during vaccination. With topical imiquimod, each dose of the vaccine consisted of 300 ug of mutant IDH1 20-mer peptide. Which antigens these TCRs recognize remains unknown. The sequences come from PBMCs, collected from a glioma patient whose treatment included an IDH1 peptide vaccine. These receptors were taken from a man between 50 and 59 years old with glioma.

The V and J genes are TRBV2 and TRBJ1-4; perhaps TRBD1 as D (6 bases). CDR1 and CDR2 from the germline V gene are SNHLY and FYNNEI. The V gene lost 5 bases and the J gene lost 4 bases, with 8 bases spanning the gap. CDR3 length: 13 amino acids. CDR3 sequence: CASSRGINEKLFF. CDR3 DNA sequence: TGTGCCAGCAGTAGGGGGATTAATGAAAAACTGTTTTTT. The whole variable domain, filled in from reference TRBV2 and TRBJ1-4, reads EPEVTQTPSHQVTQMGQEVILRCVPISNHLYFYWYRQILGQKVEFLVSFYNNEISEKSEIFDDQFSVERPDGSNFTLKIRSTKLEDSAMYFCASSRGINEKLFFGSGTQLSVL.

The chain couples TRBV15 to TRBJ1-4, with a tentative D call TRBD1 (6 bases). Trimming removed 4 bases from V and 4 bases from J, with 13 bases in between. The CDR3 totals 15 residues. CDR1 is LNHNV and CDR2 is YYDKDF in the germline V gene (reference sequence). In DNA, the CDR3 is TGTGCCACCAGCAACCGACAGGCATATAATGAAAAACTGTTTTTT. Its protein is CATSNRQAYNEKLFF.

The genes are TRBV7-9 and TRBJ2-1; D is undetermined. The CDR3 has 15 amino acids. The V end lost 3 bases, the J end lost 0 bases, and 9 bases lay between the germline ends. Germline-derived CDR1 and CDR2 are SEHNR and FQNEAQ (reference sequence). Written as DNA, the CDR3 is TGTGCCAGCAGCTTTAGACTTAGCTCCTACAATGAGCAGTTCTTC. Residues: CASSFRLSSYNEQFF. The complete variable domain, with remaining parts taken from reference TRBV7-9 and TRBJ2-1, reads DTGVSQNPRHKITKRGQNVTFRCDPISEHNRLYWYRQTLGQGPEFLTYFQNEAQLEKSRLLSDRFSAERPKGSFSTLEIQRTEQGDSAMYLCASSFRLSSYNEQFFGPGTRLTVL.

V is TRBV5-6 and J is TRBJ2-1; D remains unclear. Per the germline V gene, CDR1 is SGHDT and CDR2 is YYEEEE. The CDR3 consists of 12 residues. V dropped 1 base and J dropped 7 bases, with 6 bases sitting between them. CDR3 in amino acids: CASSLTWNEQFF. The CDR3 coding sequence is TGTGCCAGCAGCTTGACGTGGAATGAGCAGTTCTTC.

This chain joins TRBV2 and TRBJ2-5, with D possibly TRBD2 on 6 matching bases. V shed 10 bases and J shed 0 bases, with 15 bases lying between them. The germline CDR1 and CDR2 sequences are SNHLY and FYNNEI. CDR3 length: 14 amino acids. The CDR3 sequence: CATSGDWDQETQYF. CDR3 sequence (DNA): TGTGCCACTTCGGGAGACTGGGACCAAGAGACCCAGTACTTC.

The chain links TRBV5-4 to TRBJ1-2, with D unclear. The ends were cut back, 3 bases at V and 8 bases at J, with 20 bases in the middle. The CDR3 spans 15 residues. The germline CDR1 and CDR2 sequences are SGHNT and YYREEE (reference sequence). The CDR3 spells CASSSRRREYVGYTF. The CDR3 region has the DNA TGTGCCAGCAGCTCCCGCCGGAGGGAGTACGTCGGCTACACCTTC.

The chain has TRBV30 and TRBJ1-1, with 7 positions matching TRBD1. V lost 3 bases to trimming and J lost 6 bases; unmatched junction nucleotides: 4. The CDR3 is 12 amino acids. In germline, CDR1 is GTSNPN, CDR2 SVGIG (reference sequence). The CDR3: CAWSPGTAEAFF. Here the CDR3 DNA reads TGTGCCTGGAGCCCCGGGACAGCTGAAGCTTTCTTT.

The chain is built from TRBV19 and TRBJ1-5, with 10 bases identical to TRBD1. With 4 bases clipped from V and 5 bases from J, the junction kept 8 bases outside the gene matches. CDR3 size: 16 residues. Per the germline V gene, CDR1 is LNHDA and CDR2 is SQIVND (reference sequence). CDR3 DNA: TGTGCCAGTAGTACACGGGACAGGGGATGGGATCAGCCCCAGCATTTT. It encodes CASSTRDRGWDQPQHF.

J is TRBJ2-2 and V is TRBV7-9; D is uncertain. Deletions cut 1 base from V and 3 bases from J, with 3 bases between. Germline CDR1 SEHNR, CDR2 FQNEAQ (reference sequence). The CDR3 loop spans 13 amino acids. CDR3 protein: CASSLEDTGELFF. Written as DNA, the CDR3 is TGTGCCAGCAGCTTAGAAGACACCGGGGAGCTGTTTTTT.

J is TRBJ2-3 and V is TRBV9; 11 bases are a match to TRBD2. This CDR3 region has 14 residues. The ends lost 4 bases at V and 5 bases at J; junction bases unmatched: 3. CDR1 SGDLS and CDR2 YYNGEE come from the germline V gene. CDR3: CASSSSGRLDTQYF. The CDR3 region has the DNA TGTGCCAGCAGCTCTAGCGGGAGGTTAGATACGCAGTATTTT.

The chain joins TRBV5-4 to TRBJ1-1; D not certain. Trimming took 7 bases from V and 4 from J, leaving 20 bases between them. CDR1 and CDR2 from the germline V gene are SGHNT and YYREEE (reference sequence). The CDR3 runs 15 residues. The CDR3 reads CASSREGERSTEAFF. DNA of the CDR3: TGTGCCAGCTCCCGGGAAGGAGAGAGGAGCACTGAAGCTTTCTTT.

The J gene is TRBJ2-1, the V gene TRBV4-1, with D possibly matching TRBD1 (6 bases). Germline-derived CDR1 and CDR2 are MGHRA and YSYEKL. V lost 11 bases to trimming and J lost 14 bases, with 13 bases between them. The CDR3 is 9 residues long. CDR3 amino acids: CAQSGVEFF. The CDR3, as DNA: TGCGCCCAATCAGGGGTTGAGTTCTTC.

The chain couples TRBV4-1 to TRBJ1-2, with D possibly being TRBD1 (5 bases). In germline, CDR1 is MGHRA, CDR2 YSYEKL. The length of the CDR3 is 14 residues. With 4 bases removed from V and 3 bases from J, the gap between germline ends came to 12 bases. CDR3 sequence (DNA): TGCGCCAGCAGCCGCGGGGGTCCCGACTATGGCTACACCTTC. It encodes CASSRGGPDYGYTF.

The V gene is TRBV7-3, the J gene TRBJ2-3; a weak D match, TRBD2 (6 bases). V was pared by 1 base and J by 9 bases, with 14 bases between. Per germline, CDR1 SGHTA and CDR2 FQGTGA. The CDR3 has 14 amino acids. DNA of the CDR3: TGTGCCAGCAGCTTAATCGGGGGACTCGACACGCAGTATTTT. Amino acids: CASSLIGGLDTQYF.

The chain carries TRBV2 and TRBJ1-1; the D gene is possibly TRBD1 (6 bases). The CDR3 length is 13 residues. CDR1 SNHLY and CDR2 FYNNEI come from the germline V gene. V was trimmed by 7 bases and J by 1 base, leaving 10 bases between them. The CDR3 DNA follows: TGTGCCAGCATTGGACAGCAGAACACTGAAGCTTTCTTT. Translated, it gives CASIGQQNTEAFF.

The CDR3: CASNAGVANTEAFF. CDR3 nucleotide sequence: TGCGCCAGCAACGCAGGGGTTGCGAACACTGAAGCTTTCTTT. This rearrangement joins TRBV4-1 to TRBJ1-1, with TRBD1 as a possible D gene (6 bases). V shed 7 bases and J shed 1 base, with 13 bases lying between them. Germline loops: CDR1 MGHRA, CDR2 YSYEKL. The CDR3 runs to 14 residues.

This clone has just one count. This sequence joins TRBV7-8 and TRBJ1-1; D is unclear. The germline gives CDR1 SGHVS, CDR2 FQNEAQ. Trimming removed 1 base from V and 1 base from J, with 7 bases in between. CDR3 length: 14 amino acids. CDR3 sequence reads: CASSLGMANTEAFF. CDR3 sequence (DNA): TGTGCCAGCAGCTTAGGGATGGCGAACACTGAAGCTTTCTTT.

The V gene is TRBV6-5, the J gene TRBJ1-1; no definite D call. The CDR3 covers 14 residues. Trimming pared 8 bases from V and 1 base from J, leaving 14 bases between. CDR1 and CDR2 from the germline V gene are MNHEY and SVGAGI. The DNA for the CDR3 is TGTGCCAGCCACCCCAGGAAGGCGAACACTGAAGCTTTCTTT. Protein product: CASHPRKANTEAFF.

This sequence joins TRBV21-1 and TRBJ2-7; TRBD2 is taken as the D call from the table, unchecked against the DNA. TRBV21-1 counts as a pseudogene. The CDR3 is made up of 15 amino acids. The CDR3 spells CASSIRTSGSYEQYF. As DNA, the CDR3 is TGTGCCAGCAGCATCCGGACTAGCGGGTCGTACGAGCAGTACTTC.

On this clone itself: Relative to the germline gene, one junction end is altered; a read error may explain this. The chain couples TRBV4-3 to TRBJ2-2; D not certain. CDR1 is LGHNA, CDR2 YSLEER, per germline. The length of the CDR3 is 16 residues. The CDR3 bases are TGCGCCAGCAGTCAAGATCGGCTAGCGAACACCGGGGAGCTGTTTTTT. Its translation: CASSQDRLANTGELFF.

The V and J genes are TRBV7-2 and TRBJ1-5; no clear D. CDR1 and CDR2 from the germline V gene are SGHTA and FQGNSA. Trimming stripped 1 base from V and 2 bases from J, with 9 bases between. The CDR3 spans 15 residues. Written as DNA, the CDR3 is TGTGCCAGCAGCTTAGGGGTATTTGGCAATCAGCCCCAGCATTTT. Protein sequence: CASSLGVFGNQPQHF.

The chain uses TRBV7-9 and TRBJ1-2, with 10 bases that match TRBD1. The V and J ends lost 5 bases and 7 bases, in that order; junction bases with no gene match: 7. The CDR3 is 14 amino acids. Germline CDR1 is SEHNR and CDR2 is FQNEAQ (reference sequence). The CDR3 loop is CASSVGQGEGGYTF. CDR3 nucleotides: TGTGCCAGCAGCGTCGGACAGGGGGAGGGTGGCTACACCTTC. Combining the CDR3 with reference TRBV7-9 and TRBJ1-2 gives the whole variable domain DTGVSQNPRHKITKRGQNVTFRCDPISEHNRLYWYRQTLGQGPEFLTYFQNEAQLEKSRLLSDRFSAERPKGSFSTLEIQRTEQGDSAMYLCASSVGQGEGGYTFGSGTRLTVV.

The rearrangement uses TRBV5-1 and TRBJ1-6, with 10 bases matching TRBD1. Germline V gene sequence: CDR1 SGHRS, CDR2 YFSETQ. The CDR3 consists of 18 residues. Germline trimming cut 4 bases from V and 0 bases from J; bases unmatched to any gene: 7. The CDR3, as DNA: TGCGCCAGCAGCCTGGGACAGGGGACGAGCTCCTATAATTCACCCCTCCACTTT. It encodes CASSLGQGTSSYNSPLHF.

The rearrangement joins TRBV2 to TRBJ2-1; D tentatively fits TRBD1 or TRBD2 (6 bases each). The CDR3 has 16 amino acids. Per germline, CDR1 SNHLY and CDR2 FYNNEI. Trimming took 6 bases from V and 0 from J, leaving 15 bases between them. DNA for the CDR3: TGTGCCAGCAGCCGAGGGGGGAGCAGCTCCTACAATGAGCAGTTCTTC. Translated, it gives CASSRGGSSSYNEQFF.

The CDR3 nucleotides read TGCGCCAGCAGCCTCACCCGTACTCAGAACACCGGGGAGCTGTTTTTT. Its translation: CASSLTRTQNTGELFF. V and J are TRBV5-1 and TRBJ2-2; D remains ambiguous. The V gene's germline CDR1 is SGHRS and CDR2 YFSETQ. Trimming left V 4 bases short and J 1 base short, with 14 bases between. The CDR3 covers 16 residues. The variable domain in full, completed from reference TRBV5-1 and TRBJ2-2, reads KAGVTQTPRYLIKTRGQQVTLSCSPISGHRSVSWYQQTPGQGLQFLFEYFSETQRNKGNFPGRFSGRQFSNSRSEMNVSTLELGDSALYLCASSLTRTQNTGELFFGEGSRLTVL.

The chain couples TRBV7-2 to TRBJ1-1, with unresolved D. Trimming took off 6 bases at V and 0 bases at J, with 11 bases between the two ends. Germline V gives CDR1 SGHTA, CDR2 FQGNSA. The CDR3 spans 14 residues. CDR3 sequence (DNA): TGTGCCAGCAGGCCCGATAGCATGAACACTGAAGCTTTCTTT. Its protein product is CASRPDSMNTEAFF.